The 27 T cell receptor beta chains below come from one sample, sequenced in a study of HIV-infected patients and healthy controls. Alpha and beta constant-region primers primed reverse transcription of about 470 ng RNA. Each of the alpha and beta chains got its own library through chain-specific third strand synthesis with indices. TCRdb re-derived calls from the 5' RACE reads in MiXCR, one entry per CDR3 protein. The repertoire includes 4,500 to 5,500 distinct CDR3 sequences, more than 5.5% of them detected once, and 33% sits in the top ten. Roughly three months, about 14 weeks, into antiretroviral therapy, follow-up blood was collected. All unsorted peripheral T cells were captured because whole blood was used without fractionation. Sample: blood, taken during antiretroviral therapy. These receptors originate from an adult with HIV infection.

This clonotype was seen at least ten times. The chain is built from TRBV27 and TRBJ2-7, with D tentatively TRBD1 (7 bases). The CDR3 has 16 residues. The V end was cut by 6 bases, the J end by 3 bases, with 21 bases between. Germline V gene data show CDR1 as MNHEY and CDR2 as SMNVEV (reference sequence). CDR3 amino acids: CASSATTRGLVYEQYF. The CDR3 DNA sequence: TGTGCCAGCAGCGCGACGACTAGGGGGCTGGTCTACGAGCAGTACTTC.

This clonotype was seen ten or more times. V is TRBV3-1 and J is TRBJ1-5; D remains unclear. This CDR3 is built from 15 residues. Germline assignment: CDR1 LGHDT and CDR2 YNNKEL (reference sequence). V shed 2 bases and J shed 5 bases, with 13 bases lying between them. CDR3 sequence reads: CASSQSWELHQPQHF. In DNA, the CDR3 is TGTGCCAGCAGCCAAAGTTGGGAGCTTCATCAGCCCCAGCATTTT.

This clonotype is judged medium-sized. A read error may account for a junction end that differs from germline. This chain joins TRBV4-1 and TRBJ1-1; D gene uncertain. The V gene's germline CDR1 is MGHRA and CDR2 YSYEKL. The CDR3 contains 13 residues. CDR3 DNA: TGCGCCAGCAGCCCCCTCTATAACACGGAAGCTTTCTTT. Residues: CASSPLYNTEAFF.

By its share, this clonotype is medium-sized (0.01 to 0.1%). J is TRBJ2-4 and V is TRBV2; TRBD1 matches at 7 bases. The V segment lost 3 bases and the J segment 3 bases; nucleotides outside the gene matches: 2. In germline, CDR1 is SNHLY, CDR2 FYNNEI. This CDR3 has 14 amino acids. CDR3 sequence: CASSDWDSKNIQYF. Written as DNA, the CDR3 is TGTGCCAGCAGTGACTGGGACAGCAAAAACATTCAGTACTTC.

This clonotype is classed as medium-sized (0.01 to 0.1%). The CDR3 sequence is CASSTPGLAGFETQYF. In nucleotides, the CDR3 is TGTGCCAGCAGTACACCGGGACTAGCGGGATTCGAGACCCAGTACTTC. The rearrangement uses TRBV28 and TRBJ2-5; 13 bases agree with TRBD2. V lost 5 bases and J lost 5; bases outside the gene matches: 8. CDR3 length: 16 amino acids. Germline V gives CDR1 MDHEN, CDR2 SYDVKM.

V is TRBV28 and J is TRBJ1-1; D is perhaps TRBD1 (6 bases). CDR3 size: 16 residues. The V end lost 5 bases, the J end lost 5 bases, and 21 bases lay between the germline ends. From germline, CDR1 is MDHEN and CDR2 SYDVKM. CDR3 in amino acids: CASSPNGGGMITEAFF. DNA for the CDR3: TGTGCCAGCAGTCCCAACGGAGGGGGAATGATTACTGAAGCTTTCTTT.

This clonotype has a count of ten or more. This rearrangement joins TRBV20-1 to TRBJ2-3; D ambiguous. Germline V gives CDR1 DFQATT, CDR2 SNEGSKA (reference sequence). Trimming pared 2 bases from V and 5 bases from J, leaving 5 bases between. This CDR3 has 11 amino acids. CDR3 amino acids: CSARIVDTQYF. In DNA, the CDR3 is TGCAGTGCTAGAATTGTAGATACGCAGTATTTT.

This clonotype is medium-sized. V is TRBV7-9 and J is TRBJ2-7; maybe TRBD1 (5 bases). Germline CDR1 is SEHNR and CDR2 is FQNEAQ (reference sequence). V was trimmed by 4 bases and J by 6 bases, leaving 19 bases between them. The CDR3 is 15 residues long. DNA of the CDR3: TGTGCCAGCAGCTCCACCACCCCAGGGAAACGCGAGCAGTACTTC. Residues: CASSSTTPGKREQYF.

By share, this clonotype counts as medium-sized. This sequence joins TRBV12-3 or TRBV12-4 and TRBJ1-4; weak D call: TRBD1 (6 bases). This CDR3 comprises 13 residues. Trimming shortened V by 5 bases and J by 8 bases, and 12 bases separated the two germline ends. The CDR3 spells CASSGGSPEKLFF. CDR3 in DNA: TGTGCCAGCAGTGGGGGCTCCCCGGAAAAACTGTTTTTT.

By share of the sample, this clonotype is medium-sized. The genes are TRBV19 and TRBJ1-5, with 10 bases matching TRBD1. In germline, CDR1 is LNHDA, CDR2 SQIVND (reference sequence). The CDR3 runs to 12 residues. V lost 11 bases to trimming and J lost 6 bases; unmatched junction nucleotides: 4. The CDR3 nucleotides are TGTGCCCTGACAGGGGGCAGTCAGCCCCAGCATTTT. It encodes CALTGGSQPQHF.

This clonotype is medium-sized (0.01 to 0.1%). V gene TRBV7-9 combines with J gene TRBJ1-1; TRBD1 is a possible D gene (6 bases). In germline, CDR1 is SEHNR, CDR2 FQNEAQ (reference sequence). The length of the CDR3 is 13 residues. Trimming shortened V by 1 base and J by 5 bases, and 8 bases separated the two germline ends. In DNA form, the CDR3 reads TGTGCCAGCAGCTTAGAGGGGGGAACTGAAGCTTTCTTT. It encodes CASSLEGGTEAFF.

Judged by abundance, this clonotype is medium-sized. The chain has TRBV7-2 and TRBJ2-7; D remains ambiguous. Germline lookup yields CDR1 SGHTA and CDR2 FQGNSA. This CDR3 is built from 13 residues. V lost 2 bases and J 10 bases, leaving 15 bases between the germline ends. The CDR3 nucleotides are TGTGCCAGCAGCTTAAAACCCCCTAGGCACCAGTACTTC. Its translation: CASSLKPPRHQYF.

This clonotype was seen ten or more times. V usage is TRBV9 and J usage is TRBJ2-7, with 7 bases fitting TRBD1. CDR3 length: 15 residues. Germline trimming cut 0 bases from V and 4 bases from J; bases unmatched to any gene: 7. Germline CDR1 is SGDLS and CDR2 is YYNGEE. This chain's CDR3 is CASSVDSTGPYEQYF. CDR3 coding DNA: TGTGCCAGCAGCGTAGACTCGACAGGGCCTTACGAGCAGTACTTC. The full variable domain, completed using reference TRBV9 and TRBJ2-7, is DSGVTQTPKHLITATGQRVTLRCSPRSGDLSVYWYQQSLDQGLQFLIQYYNGEERAKGNILERFSAQQFPDLHSELNLSSLELGDSALYFCASSVDSTGPYEQYFGPGTRLTVT.

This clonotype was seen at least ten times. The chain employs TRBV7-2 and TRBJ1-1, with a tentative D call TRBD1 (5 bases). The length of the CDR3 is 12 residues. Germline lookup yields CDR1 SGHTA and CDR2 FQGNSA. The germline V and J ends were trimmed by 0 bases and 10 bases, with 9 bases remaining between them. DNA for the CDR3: TGTGCCAGCAGCTTAGCGGGGGTGGCAGCTTTCTTT. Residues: CASSLAGVAAFF.

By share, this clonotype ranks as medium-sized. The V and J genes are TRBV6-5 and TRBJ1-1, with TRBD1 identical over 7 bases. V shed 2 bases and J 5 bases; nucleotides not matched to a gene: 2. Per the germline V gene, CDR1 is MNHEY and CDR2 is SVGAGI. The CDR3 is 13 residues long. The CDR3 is CASSYQGVTEAFF. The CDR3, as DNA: TGTGCCAGCAGTTACCAGGGGGTGACTGAAGCTTTCTTT.

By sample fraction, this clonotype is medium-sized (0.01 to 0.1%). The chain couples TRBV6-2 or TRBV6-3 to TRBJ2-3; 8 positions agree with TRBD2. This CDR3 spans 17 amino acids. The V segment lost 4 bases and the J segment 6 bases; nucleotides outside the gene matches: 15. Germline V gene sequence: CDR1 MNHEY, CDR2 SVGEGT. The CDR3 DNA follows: TGTGCCAGCAGTTCCCCCCCGTCGAGCGGGGGTCGGGATACGCAGTATTTT. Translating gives CASSSPPSSGGRDTQYF.

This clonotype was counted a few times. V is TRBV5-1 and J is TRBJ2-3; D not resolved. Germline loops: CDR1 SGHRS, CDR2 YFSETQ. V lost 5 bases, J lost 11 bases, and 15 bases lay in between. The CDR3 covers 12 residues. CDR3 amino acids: CASRSGLWEQYF. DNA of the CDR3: TGCGCCAGCAGATCGGGCCTCTGGGAGCAGTATTTT.

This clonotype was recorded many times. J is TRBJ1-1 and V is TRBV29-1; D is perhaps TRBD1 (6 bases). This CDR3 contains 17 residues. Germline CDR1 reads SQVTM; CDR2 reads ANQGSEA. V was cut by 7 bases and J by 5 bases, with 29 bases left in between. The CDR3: CSGEKSYRVYVSTEAFF. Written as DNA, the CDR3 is TGCAGCGGAGAGAAAAGTTACAGGGTATACGTATCGACTGAAGCTTTCTTT. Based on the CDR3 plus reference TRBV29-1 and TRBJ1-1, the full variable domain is SAVISQKPSRDICQRGTSLTIQCQVDSQVTMMFWYRQQPGQSLTLIATANQGSEATYESGFVIDKFPISRPNLTFSTLTVSNMSPEDSSIYLCSGEKSYRVYVSTEAFFGQGTRLTVV.

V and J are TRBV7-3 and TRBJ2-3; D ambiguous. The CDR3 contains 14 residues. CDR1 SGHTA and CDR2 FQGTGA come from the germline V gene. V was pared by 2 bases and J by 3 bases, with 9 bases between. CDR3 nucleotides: TGTGCCAGCAGCTTAGGGTTAGCTACAGATACGCAGTATTTT. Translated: CASSLGLATDTQYF.

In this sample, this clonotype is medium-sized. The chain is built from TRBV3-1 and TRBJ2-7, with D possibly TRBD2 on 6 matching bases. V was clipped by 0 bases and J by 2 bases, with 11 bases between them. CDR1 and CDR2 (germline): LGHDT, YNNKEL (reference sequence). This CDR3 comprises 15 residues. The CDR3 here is CASSQDGGTPYEQYF. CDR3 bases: TGTGCCAGCAGCCAAGATGGCGGGACCCCCTACGAGCAGTACTTC.

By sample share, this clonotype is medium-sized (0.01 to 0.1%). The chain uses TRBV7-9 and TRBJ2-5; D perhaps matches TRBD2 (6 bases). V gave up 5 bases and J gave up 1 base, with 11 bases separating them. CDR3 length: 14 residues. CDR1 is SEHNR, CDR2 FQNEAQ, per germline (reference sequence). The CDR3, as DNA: TGTGCCAGCAGCCCAGAGCGGGCCCAAGAGACCCAGTACTTC. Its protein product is CASSPERAQETQYF.

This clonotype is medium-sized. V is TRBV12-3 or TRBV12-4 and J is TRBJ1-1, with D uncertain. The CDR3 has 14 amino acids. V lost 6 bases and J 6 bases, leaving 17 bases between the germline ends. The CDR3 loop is CASRFGIFLSEAFF. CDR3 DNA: TGTGCCAGCAGATTCGGTATTTTTTTGTCTGAAGCTTTCTTT.

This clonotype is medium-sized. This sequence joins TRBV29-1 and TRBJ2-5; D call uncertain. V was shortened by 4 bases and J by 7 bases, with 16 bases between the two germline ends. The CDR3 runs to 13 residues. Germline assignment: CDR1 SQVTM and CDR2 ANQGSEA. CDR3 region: CSVVGPRTVTQYF. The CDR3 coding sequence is TGCAGCGTTGTGGGCCCCCGGACGGTGACCCAGTACTTC.

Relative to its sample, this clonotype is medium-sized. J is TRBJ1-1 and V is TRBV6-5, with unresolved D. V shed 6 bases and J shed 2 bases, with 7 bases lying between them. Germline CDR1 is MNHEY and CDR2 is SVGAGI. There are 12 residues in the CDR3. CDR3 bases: TGTGCCAGCAGCGCGCTCAACACTGAAGCTTTCTTT. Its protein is CASSALNTEAFF.

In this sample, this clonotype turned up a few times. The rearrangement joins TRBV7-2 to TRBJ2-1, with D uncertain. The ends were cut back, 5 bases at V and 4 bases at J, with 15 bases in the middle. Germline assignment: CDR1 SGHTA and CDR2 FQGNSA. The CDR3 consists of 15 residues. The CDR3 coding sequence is TGTGCCAGCAGCCTGAACCCTAACACTTACAATGAGCAGTTCTTC. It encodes CASSLNPNTYNEQFF.

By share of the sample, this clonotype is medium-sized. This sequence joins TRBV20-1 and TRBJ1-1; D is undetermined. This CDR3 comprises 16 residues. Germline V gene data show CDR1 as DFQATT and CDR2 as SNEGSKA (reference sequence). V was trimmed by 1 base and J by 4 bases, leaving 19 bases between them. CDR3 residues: CSARGSRRRVTTEAFF. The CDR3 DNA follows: TGCAGTGCTAGAGGTAGCAGAAGGAGGGTGACCACTGAAGCTTTCTTT.

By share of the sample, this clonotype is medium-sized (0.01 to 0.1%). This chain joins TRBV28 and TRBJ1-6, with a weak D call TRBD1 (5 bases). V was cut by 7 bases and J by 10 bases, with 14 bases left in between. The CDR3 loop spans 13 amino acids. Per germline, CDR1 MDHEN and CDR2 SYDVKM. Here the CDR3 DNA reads TGTGCCAGCACAGGGAGATTTGGGTCACCCCTCCACTTT. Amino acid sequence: CASTGRFGSPLHF.